This TCR beta chain was sequenced for a study of T cell repertoires in cytomegalovirus infection. The wider study: HLA-B-restricted CMV epitopes that are well studied, plus recently identified HLA-C-restricted ones, were used by the study.

On this clonotype itself: As yet, its antigen is unknown.

One entry per CDR3 protein results from TCRdb running MiXCR on the reads. The sample shows hundreds of thousands of distinct CDR3 sequences, around a third of them seen only once. Trimming at V came to 3 bases and at J to 4 bases, leaving 5 bases not matched to a gene. The CDR3 totals 15 residues. Germline CDR1 reads SEHNR; CDR2 reads FQNEAQ (reference sequence). The receptor comes from a human donor in good health (CMV status not recorded). Some clones in this sample may be carry-over from other donors' samples. The chain recombines TRBV7-9 with TRBJ1-1, with TRBD1 identical over 10 bases. Sequences were derived from cultured PBMCs, sampled from culture after CMV antigen stimulation. CDR3 protein: CASSFEWDRGTEAFF. The CDR3 DNA reads TGTGCCAGCAGCTTTGAATGGGACAGGGGCACTGAAGCTTTCTTT. Full variable domain (missing parts from reference TRBV7-9 and TRBJ1-1): DTGVSQNPRHKITKRGQNVTFRCDPISEHNRLYWYRQTLGQGPEFLTYFQNEAQLEKSRLLSDRFSAERPKGSFSTLEIQRTEQGDSAMYLCASSFEWDRGTEAFFGQGTRLTVV.